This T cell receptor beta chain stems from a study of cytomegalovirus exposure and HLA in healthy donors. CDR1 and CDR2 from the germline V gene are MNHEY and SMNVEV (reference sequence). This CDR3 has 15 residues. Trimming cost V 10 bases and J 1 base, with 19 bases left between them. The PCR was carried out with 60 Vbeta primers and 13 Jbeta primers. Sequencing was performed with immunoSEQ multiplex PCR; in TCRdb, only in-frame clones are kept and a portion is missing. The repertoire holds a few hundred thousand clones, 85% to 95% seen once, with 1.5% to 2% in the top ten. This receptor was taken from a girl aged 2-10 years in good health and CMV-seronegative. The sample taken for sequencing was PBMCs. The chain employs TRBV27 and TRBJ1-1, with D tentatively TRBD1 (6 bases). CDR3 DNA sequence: TGTGCCATCACTATTGGGGGGGCAGCGAACACTGAAGCTTTCTTT. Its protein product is CAITIGGAANTEAFF.